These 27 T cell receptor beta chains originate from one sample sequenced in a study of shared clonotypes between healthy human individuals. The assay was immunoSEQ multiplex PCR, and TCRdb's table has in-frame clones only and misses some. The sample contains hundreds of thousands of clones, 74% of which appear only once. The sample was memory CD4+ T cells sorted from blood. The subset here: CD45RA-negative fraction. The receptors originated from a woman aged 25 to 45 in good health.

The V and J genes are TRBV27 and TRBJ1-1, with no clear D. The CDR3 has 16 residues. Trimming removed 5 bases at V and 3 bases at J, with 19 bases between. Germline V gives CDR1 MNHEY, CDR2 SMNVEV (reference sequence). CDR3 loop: CASSLRPLVGHTEAFF. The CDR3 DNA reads TGTGCCAGCAGTCTGCGGCCCTTAGTCGGGCACACTGAAGCTTTCTTT.

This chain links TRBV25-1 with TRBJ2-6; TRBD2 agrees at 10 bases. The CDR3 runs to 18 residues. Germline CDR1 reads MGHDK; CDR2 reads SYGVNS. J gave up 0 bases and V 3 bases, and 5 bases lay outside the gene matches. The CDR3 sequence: CASSETSGLSSGANVLTF. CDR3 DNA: TGTGCCAGCAGTGAGACTAGCGGGCTTAGCTCTGGGGCCAACGTCCTGACTTTC.

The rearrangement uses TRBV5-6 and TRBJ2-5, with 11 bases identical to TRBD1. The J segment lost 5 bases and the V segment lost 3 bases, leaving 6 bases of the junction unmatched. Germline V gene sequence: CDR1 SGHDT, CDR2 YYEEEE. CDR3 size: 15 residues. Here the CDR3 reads CASSSTGQGDETQYF. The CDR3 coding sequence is TGTGCCAGCAGCTCTACGGGACAGGGGGATGAGACCCAGTACTTC.

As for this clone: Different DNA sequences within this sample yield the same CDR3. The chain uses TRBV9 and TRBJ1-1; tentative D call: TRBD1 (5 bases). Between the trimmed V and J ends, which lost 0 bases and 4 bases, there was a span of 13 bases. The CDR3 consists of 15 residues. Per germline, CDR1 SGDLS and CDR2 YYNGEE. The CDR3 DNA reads TGTGCCAGCAGCGTAGCTCCAGGGCAAGCCACTGAAGCTTTCTTT. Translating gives CASSVAPGQATEAFF.

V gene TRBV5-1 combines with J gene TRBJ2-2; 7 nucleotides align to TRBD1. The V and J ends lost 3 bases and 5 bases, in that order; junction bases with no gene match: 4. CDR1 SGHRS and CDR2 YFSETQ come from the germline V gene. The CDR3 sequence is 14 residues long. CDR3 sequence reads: CASSWGTETGELFF. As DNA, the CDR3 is TGCGCCAGCAGCTGGGGGACAGAAACCGGGGAGCTGTTTTTT.

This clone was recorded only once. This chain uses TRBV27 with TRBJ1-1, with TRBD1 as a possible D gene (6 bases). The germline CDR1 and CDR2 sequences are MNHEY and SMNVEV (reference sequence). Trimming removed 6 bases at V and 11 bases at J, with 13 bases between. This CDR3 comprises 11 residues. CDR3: CASRTGTTAFF. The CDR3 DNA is TGTGCCAGCAGAACCGGGACAACCGCTTTCTTT.

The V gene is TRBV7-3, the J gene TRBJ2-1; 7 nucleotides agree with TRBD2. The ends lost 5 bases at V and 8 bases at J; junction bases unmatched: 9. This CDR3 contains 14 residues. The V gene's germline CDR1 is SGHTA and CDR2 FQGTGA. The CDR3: CASSAMGLPYEQFF. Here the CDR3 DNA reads TGTGCCAGCAGCGCAATGGGACTACCTTATGAGCAGTTCTTC.

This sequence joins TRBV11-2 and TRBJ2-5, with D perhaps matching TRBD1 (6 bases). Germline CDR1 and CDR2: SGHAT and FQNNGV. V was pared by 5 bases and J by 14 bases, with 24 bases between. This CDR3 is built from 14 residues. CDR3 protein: CASSPMAHQGSSYF. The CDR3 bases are TGTGCCAGCAGCCCAATGGCGCATCAGGGGAGTAGCTACTTC. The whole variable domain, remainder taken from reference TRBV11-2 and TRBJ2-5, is EAGVAQSPRYKIIEKRQSVAFWCNPISGHATLYWYQQILGQGPKLLIQFQNNGVVDDSQLPKDRFSAERLKGVDSTLKIQPAKLEDSAVYLCASSPMAHQGSSYFGPGTRLLVL.

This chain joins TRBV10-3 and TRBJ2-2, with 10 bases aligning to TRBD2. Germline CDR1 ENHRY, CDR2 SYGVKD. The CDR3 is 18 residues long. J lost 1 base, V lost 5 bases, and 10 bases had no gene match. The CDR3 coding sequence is TGTGCCATCAGTAGGTCTAGTCTAGCGGGAGTGAACACCGGGGAGCTGTTTTTT. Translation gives CAISRSSLAGVNTGELFF.

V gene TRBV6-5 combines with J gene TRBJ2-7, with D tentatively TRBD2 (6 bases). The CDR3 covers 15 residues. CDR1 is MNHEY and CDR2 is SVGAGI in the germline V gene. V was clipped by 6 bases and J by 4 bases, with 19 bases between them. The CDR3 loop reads CASRGAGRSRYEQYF. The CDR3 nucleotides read TGTGCCAGCAGGGGCGCAGGGAGGTCCAGATACGAGCAGTACTTC.

In DNA form, the CDR3 reads TGCGCCAGCAGACGGGAGTGGAACTACAATGAGCAGTTCTTC. Protein sequence: CASRREWNYNEQFF. This chain uses TRBV5-1 with TRBJ2-1; possibly TRBD2 for D (6 bases). Deletions cut 5 bases from V and 3 bases from J, with 12 bases between. The CDR3 spans 14 residues. Germline V gene sequence: CDR1 SGHRS, CDR2 YFSETQ.

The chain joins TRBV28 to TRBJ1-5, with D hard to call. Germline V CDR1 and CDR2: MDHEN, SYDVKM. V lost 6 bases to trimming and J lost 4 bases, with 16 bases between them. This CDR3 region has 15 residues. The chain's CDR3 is CASSPAGRLNQPQHF. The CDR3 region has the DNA TGTGCCAGCAGCCCCGCCGGACGGCTAAATCAGCCCCAGCATTTT.

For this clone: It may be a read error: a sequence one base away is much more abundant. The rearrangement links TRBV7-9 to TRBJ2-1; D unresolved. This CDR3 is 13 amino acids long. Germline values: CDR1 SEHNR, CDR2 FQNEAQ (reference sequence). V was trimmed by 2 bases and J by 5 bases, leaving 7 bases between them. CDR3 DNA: TGTGCCAGCAGCTTAAGGACCGACAATGAGCAGTTCTTC. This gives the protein CASSLRTDNEQFF.

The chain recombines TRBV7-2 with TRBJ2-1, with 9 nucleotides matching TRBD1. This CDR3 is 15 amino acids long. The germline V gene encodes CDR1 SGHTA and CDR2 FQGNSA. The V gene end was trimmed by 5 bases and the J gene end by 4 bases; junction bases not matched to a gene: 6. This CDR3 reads CASSPLGTGYNEQFF. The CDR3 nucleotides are TGTGCCAGCAGCCCGCTCGGGACAGGGTACAATGAGCAGTTCTTC.

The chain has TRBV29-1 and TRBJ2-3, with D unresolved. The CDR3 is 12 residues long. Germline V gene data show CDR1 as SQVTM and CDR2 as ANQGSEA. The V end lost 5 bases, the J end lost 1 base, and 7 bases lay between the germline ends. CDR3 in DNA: TGCAGCGTTCTAGATGGCACAGATACGCAGTATTTT. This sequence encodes CSVLDGTDTQYF.

CDR3 nucleotides: TGTGCCAGAAGCTCGGGACAGTGGCGTCCATTTAACTATGGCTACACCTTC. Translated: CARSSGQWRPFNYGYTF. The rearrangement joins TRBV5-3 to TRBJ1-2; 7 nucleotides line up with TRBD1. TRBV5-3 is recorded as an ORF, its role being uncertain. The CDR3 loop spans 17 amino acids. Losses at the gene ends were 3 bases for V and 1 base for J; bases not matched to a gene: 12.

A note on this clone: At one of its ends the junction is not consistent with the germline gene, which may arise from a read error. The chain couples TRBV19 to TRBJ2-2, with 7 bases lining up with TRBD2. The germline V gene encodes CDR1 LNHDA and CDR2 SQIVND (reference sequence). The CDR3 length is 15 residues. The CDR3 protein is CTSSIAGRNTGELFF. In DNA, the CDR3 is TGTACCAGTAGTATAGCGGGTAGGAACACCGGGGAGCTGTTTTTT.

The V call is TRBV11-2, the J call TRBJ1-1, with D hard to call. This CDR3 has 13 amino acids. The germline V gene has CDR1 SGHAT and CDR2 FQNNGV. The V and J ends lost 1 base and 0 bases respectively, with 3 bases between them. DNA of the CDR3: TGTGCCAGCAGCTTAGGGGTGAACACTGAAGCTTTCTTT. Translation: CASSLGVNTEAFF. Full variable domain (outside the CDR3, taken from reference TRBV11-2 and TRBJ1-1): EAGVAQSPRYKIIEKRQSVAFWCNPISGHATLYWYQQILGQGPKLLIQFQNNGVVDDSQLPKDRFSAERLKGVDSTLKIQPAKLEDSAVYLCASSLGVNTEAFFGQGTRLTVV.

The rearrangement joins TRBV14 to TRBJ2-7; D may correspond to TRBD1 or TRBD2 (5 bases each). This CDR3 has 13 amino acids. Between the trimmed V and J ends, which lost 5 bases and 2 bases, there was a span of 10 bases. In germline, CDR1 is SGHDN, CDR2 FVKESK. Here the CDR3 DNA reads TGTGCCAGCAGCTACGGGGCTACCTACGAGCAGTACTTC. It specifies CASSYGATYEQYF.

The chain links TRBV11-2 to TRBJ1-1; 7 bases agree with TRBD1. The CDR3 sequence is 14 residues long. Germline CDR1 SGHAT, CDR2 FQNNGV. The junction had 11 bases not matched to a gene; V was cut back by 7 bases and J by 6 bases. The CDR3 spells CASTIDRANPEAFF. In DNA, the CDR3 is TGTGCCAGCACCATAGACAGGGCCAATCCTGAAGCTTTCTTT.

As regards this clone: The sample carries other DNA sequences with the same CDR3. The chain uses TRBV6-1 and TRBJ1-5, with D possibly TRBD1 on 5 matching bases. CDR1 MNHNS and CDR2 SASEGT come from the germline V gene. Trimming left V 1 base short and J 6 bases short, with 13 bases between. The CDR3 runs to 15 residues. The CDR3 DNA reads TGTGCCAGCAGTGAAGGTGGGGGTGGCCCTCAGCCCCAGCATTTT. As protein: CASSEGGGGPQPQHF.

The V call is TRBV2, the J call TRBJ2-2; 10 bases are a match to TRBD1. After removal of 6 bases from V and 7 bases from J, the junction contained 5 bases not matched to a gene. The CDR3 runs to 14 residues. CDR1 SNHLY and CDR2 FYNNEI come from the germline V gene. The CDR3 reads CASRGQGMIGELFF. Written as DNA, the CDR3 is TGTGCCAGCAGGGGACAGGGGATGATCGGGGAGCTGTTTTTT. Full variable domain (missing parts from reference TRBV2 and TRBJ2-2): EPEVTQTPSHQVTQMGQEVILRCVPISNHLYFYWYRQILGQKVEFLVSFYNNEISEKSEIFDDQFSVERPDGSNFTLKIRSTKLEDSAMYFCASRGQGMIGELFFGEGSRLTVL.

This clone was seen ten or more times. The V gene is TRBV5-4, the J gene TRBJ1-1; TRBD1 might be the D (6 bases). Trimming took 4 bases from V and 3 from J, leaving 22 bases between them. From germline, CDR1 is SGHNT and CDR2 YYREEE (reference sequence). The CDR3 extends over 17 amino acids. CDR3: CASSLGGAGRSDTEAFF. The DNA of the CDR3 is TGTGCCAGCAGCCTGGGGGGGGCAGGGCGGTCGGACACTGAAGCTTTCTTT.

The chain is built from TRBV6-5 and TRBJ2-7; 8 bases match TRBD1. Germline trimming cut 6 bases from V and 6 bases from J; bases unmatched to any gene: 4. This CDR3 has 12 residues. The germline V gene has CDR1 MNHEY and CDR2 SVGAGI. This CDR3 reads CASRDRVGEQYF. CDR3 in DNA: TGTGCCAGCAGGGACAGGGTGGGCGAGCAGTACTTC.

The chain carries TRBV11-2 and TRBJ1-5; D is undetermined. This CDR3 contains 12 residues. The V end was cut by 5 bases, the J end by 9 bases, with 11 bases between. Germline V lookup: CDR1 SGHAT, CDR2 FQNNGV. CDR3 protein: CASSQGGRPQHF. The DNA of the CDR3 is TGTGCCAGCAGCCAAGGTGGTCGGCCCCAGCATTTT.

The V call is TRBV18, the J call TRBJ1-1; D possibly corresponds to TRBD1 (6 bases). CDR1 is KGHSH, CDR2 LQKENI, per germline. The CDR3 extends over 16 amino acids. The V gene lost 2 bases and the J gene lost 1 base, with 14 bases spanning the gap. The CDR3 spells CASSPVEGEGNTEAFF. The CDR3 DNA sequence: TGTGCCAGCTCACCAGTTGAGGGGGAGGGGAACACTGAAGCTTTCTTT.

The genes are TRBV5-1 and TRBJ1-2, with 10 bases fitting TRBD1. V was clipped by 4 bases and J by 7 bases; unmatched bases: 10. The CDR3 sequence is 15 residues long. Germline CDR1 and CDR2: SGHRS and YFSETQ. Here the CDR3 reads CASSTLGDRGSGYTF. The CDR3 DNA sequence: TGCGCCAGCAGCACCTTAGGGGACAGGGGCAGTGGCTACACCTTC.